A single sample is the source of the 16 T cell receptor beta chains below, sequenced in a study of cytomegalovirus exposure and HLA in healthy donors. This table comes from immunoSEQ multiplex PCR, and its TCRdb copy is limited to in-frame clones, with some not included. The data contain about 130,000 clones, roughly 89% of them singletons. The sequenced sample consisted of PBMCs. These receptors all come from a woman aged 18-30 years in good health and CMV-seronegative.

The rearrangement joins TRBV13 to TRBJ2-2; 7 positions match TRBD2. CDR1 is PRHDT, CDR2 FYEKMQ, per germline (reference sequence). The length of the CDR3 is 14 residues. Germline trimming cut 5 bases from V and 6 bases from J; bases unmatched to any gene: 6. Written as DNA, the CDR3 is TGTGCCAGCAGCGTCCGGGGGGTTTCCGGGGAGCTGTTTTTT. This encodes CASSVRGVSGELFF.

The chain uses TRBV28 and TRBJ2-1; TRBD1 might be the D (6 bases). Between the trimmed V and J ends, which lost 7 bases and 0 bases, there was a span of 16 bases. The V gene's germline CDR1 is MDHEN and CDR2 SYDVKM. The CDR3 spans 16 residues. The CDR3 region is CASILKSRGSYNEQFF. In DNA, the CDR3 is TGTGCCAGCATACTAAAGTCCAGGGGCTCCTACAATGAGCAGTTCTTC.

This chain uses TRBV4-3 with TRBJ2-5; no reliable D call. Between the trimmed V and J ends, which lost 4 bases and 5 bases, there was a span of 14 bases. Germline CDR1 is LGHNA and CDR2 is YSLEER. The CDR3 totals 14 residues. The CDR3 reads CASSLNLRVETQYF. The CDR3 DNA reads TGCGCCAGCAGCCTGAACCTTCGGGTCGAGACCCAGTACTTC.

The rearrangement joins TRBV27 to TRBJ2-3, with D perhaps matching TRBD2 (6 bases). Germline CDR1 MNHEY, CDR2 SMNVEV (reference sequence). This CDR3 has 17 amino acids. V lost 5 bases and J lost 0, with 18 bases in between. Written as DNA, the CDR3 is TGTGCCAGCAGTCCCCTCAATGGGGGGACTAGCACAGATACGCAGTATTTT. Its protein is CASSPLNGGTSTDTQYF.

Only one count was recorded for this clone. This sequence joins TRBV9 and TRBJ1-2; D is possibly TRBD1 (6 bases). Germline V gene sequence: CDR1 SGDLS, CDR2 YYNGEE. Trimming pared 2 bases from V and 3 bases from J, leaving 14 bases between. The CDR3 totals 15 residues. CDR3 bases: TGTGCCAGCAGCGTCTACGGCTCAGGGGACTATGGCTACACCTTC. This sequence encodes CASSVYGSGDYGYTF.

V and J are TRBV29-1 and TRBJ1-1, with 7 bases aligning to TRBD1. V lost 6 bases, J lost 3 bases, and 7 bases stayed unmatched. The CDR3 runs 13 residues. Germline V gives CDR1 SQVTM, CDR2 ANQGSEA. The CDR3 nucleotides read TGCAGCGTAGGGACAGAAAAGGACACTGAAGCTTTCTTT. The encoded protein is CSVGTEKDTEAFF. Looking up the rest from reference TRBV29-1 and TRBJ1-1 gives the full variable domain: SAVISQKPSRDICQRGTSLTIQCQVDSQVTMMFWYRQQPGQSLTLIATANQGSEATYESGFVIDKFPISRPNLTFSTLTVSNMSPEDSSIYLCSVGTEKDTEAFFGQGTRLTVV.

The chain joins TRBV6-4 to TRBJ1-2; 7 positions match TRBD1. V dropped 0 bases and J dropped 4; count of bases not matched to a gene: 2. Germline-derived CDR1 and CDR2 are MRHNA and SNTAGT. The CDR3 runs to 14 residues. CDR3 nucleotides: TGTGCCAGCAGTGACTCAACAGGGGTCTATGGCTACACCTTC. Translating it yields CASSDSTGVYGYTF.

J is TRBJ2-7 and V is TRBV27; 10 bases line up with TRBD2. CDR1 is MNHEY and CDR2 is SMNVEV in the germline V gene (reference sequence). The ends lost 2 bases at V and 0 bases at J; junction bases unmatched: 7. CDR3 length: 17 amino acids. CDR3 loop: CASSLGDLAGGSYEQYF. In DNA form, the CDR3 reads TGTGCCAGCAGTTTAGGGGACTTAGCGGGAGGCTCCTACGAGCAGTACTTC.

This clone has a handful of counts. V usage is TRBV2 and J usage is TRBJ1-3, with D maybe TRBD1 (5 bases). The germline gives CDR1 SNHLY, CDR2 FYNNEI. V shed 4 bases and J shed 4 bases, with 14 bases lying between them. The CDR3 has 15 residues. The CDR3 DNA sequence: TGTGCCAGCAGTGTCGGCAGGGTGGGCGGAAACACCATATATTTT. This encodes CASSVGRVGGNTIYF.

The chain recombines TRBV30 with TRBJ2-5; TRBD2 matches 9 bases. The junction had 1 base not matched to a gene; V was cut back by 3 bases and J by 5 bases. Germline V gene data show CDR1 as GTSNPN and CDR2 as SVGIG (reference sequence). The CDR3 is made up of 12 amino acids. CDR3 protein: CAWSAGGETQYF. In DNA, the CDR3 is TGTGCCTGGAGCGCGGGAGGGGAGACCCAGTACTTC.

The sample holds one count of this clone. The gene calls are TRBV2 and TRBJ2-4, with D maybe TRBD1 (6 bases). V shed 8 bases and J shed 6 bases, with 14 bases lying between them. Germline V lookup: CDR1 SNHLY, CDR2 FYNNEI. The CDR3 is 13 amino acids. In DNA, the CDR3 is TGTGCCAGCCAGGACAGCCTGGGAAACATTCAGTACTTC. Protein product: CASQDSLGNIQYF.

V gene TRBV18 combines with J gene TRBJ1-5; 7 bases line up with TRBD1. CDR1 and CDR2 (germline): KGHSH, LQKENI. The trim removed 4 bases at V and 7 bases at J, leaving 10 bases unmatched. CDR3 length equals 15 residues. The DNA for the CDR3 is TGTGCCAGCTCACTTAGACAGGGCCTGGGGCAGCCCCAGCATTTT. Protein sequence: CASSLRQGLGQPQHF.

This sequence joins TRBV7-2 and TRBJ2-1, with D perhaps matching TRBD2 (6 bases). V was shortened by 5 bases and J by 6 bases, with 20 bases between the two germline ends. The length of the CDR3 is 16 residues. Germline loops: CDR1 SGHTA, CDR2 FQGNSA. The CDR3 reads CASSAGRIRQTNEQFF. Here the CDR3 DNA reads TGTGCCAGCAGCGCGGGACGGATCAGACAAACCAATGAGCAGTTCTTC.

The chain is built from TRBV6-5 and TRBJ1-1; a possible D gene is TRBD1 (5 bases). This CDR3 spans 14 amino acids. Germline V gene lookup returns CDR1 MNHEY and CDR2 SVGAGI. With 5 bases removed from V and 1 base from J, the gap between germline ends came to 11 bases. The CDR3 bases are TGTGCCAGCAGTCGACTGGGGGGGAACACTGAAGCTTTCTTT. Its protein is CASSRLGGNTEAFF.

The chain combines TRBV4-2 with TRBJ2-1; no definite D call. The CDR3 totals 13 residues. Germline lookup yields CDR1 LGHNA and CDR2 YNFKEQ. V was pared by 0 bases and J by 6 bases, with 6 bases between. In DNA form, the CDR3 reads TGTGCCAGCAGCCAAGATAACTTCAATGAGCAGTTCTTC. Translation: CASSQDNFNEQFF.

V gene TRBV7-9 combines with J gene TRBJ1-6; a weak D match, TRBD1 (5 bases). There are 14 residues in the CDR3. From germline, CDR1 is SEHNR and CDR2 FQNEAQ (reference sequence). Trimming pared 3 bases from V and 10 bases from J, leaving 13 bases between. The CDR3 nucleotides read TGTGCCAGCAGCTTTTCAGGGTCCGGCTCACCCCTCCACTTT. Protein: CASSFSGSGSPLHF. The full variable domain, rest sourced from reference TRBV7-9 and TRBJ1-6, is DTGVSQNPRHKITKRGQNVTFRCDPISEHNRLYWYRQTLGQGPEFLTYFQNEAQLEKSRLLSDRFSAERPKGSFSTLEIQRTEQGDSAMYLCASSFSGSGSPLHFGNGTRLTVT.